The clone carrying this T cell receptor beta chain turned up a few times. What it binds is not known. This sample is drawn from a study of OX40 agonist ivuxolimab in advanced cancers. Points from the study as a whole: Circulating CD4+ and CD8+ T cells showed clonal expansion by week 6 at 0.1 to 3.0 mg/kg. Specificity for antigen went undetermined in the expanded peripheral T cells.

The V segment lost 5 bases and the J segment 5 bases; nucleotides outside the gene matches: 7. This CDR3 is 13 amino acids long. Germline loops: CDR1 GTSNPN, CDR2 SVGIG (reference sequence). Sequencing was performed with immunoSEQ multiplex PCR; in TCRdb, only in-frame clones are kept and a portion is missing. Counted here are approximately 94,000 clones, around 91% occurring once; the ten biggest clones make up 0.15% to 0.2%. The origin of this receptor is an adult with an advanced solid tumor such as melanoma, head and neck, liver or kidney cancer. The sample here was CD4+ or CD8+ T cells sorted from blood, taken in a trial of the OX40 agonist ivuxolimab. The chain uses TRBV30 and TRBJ1-1, with 8 bases identical to TRBD1. CDR3 sequence reads: CAWDRQGTTEAFF. The CDR3 region has the DNA TGTGCCTGGGACCGACAGGGGACAACTGAAGCTTTCTTT.